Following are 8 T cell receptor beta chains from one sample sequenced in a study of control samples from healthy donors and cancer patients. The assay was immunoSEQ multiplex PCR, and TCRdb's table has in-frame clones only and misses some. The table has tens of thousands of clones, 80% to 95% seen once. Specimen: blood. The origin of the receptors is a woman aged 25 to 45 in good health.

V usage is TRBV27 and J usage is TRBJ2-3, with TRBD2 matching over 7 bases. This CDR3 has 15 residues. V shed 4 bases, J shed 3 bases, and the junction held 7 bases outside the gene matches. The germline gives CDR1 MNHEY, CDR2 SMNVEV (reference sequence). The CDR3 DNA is TGTGCCAGCAGTTCCGGACTAGTTCCGACAGATACGCAGTATTTT. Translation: CASSSGLVPTDTQYF.

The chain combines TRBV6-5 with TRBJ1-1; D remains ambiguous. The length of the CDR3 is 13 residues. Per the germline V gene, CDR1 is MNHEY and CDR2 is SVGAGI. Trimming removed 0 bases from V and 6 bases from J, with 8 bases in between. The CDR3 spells CASSYSIDAEAFF. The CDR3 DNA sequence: TGTGCCAGCAGTTACTCGATAGACGCTGAAGCTTTCTTT.

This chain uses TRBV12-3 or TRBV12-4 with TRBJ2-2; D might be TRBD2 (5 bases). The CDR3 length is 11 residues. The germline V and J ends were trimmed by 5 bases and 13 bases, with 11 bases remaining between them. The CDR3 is CASSRREGLFF. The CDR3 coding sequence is TGTGCCAGCAGTCGTAGAGAGGGGCTGTTTTTT.

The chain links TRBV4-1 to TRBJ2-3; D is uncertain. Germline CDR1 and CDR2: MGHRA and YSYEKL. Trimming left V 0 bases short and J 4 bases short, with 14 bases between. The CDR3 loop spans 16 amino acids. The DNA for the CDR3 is TGCGCCAGCAGCCAAGATCTGGCCCGTGGGCCAGATACGCAGTATTTT. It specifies CASSQDLARGPDTQYF.

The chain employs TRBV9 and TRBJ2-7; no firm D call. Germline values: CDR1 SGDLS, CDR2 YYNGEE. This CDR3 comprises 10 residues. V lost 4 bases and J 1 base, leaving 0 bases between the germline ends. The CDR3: CASSSYEQYF. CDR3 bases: TGTGCCAGCAGCTCCTACGAGCAGTACTTC.

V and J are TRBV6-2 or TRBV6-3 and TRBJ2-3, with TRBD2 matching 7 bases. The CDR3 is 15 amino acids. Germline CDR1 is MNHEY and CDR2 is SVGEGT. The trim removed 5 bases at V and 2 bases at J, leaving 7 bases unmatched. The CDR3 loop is CASSLRDYDTDTQYF. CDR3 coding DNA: TGTGCCAGCAGTCTCCGGGACTACGACACAGATACGCAGTATTTT.

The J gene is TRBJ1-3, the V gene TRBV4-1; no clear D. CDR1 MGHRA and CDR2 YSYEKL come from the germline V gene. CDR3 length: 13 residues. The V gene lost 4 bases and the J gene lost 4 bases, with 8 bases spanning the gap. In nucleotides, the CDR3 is TGCGCCAGCAGCCTCGAGTCGGGAAACACCATATATTTT. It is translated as CASSLESGNTIYF.

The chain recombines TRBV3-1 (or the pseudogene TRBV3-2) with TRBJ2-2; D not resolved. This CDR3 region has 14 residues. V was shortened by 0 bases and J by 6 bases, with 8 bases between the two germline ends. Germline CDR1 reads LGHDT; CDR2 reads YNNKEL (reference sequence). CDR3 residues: CASSQDTASGELFF. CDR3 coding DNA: TGTGCCAGCAGCCAAGATACGGCGTCCGGGGAGCTGTTTTTT.